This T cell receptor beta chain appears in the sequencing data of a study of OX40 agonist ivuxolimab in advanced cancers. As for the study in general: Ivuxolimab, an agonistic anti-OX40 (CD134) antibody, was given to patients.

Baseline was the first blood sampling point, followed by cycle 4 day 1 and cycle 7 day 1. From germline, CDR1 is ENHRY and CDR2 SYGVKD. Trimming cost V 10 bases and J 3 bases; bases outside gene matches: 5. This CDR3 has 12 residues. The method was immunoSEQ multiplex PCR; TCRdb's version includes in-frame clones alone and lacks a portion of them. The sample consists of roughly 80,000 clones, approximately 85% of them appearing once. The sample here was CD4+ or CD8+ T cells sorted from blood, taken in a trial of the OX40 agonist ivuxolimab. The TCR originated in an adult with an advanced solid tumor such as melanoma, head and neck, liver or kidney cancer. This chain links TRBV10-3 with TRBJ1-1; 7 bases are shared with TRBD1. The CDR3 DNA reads TGTGCCAGCTCGACAGGGCACACTGAAGCTTTCTTT. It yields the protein CASSTGHTEAFF.